This T cell receptor (beta chain) was captured by sequencing in a study of control samples from healthy donors and cancer patients. Sequenced by immunoSEQ multiplex PCR; TCRdb stores in-frame clones only, minus some. This sample carries 70,000 to 85,000 clones, more than 65% of them seen once, and the ten largest clones take more than 9%. The CDR3 spans 18 residues. The V gene's germline CDR1 is LGHNA and CDR2 YNFKEQ. V lost 1 base to trimming and J lost 0 bases; unmatched junction nucleotides: 7. The receptor was derived from a man between 60 and 75 years old with head and neck cancer. Sequencing was performed on PBMCs. The gene calls are TRBV4-2 and TRBJ2-3; the match to TRBD2 covers 10 bases. In DNA form, the CDR3 reads TGTGCCAGCAGCCAAGGAGCATTAGCGGGAGGTAGCACAGATACGCAGTATTTT. Translated: CASSQGALAGGSTDTQYF.